A selection of T cell receptor beta chains follows, all from one sample in a study of blood T cell repertoires in COVID-19. The repertoire was sequenced with immunoSEQ multiplex PCR; TCRdb's copy has only in-frame clones and lacks some. The table shows 150,000 to 200,000 clones, with approximately 90% occurring only once. Material: peripheral blood. Receptors originate from a woman younger than 45 with acute or convalescent COVID-19. Each CDR3 is given with its conserved first and last residue. A D gene is named only where the DNA matches it firmly. Clone size is given for some rows only: seen once, a few or many times, or a class if the clone is expanded.

v_call: TRBV5-4; clone_size: few; d_call: TRBD2; cdr3_length: 17; j_call: TRBJ2-1; cdr3_nt: TGTGCCAGCAGCTTGGGACTAGCGGGACCTAAATACAATGAGCAGTTCTTC; cdr3_aa: CASSLGLAGPKYNEQFF
v_call: TRBV2; clone_size: NA; d_call: NA; cdr3_length: 14; j_call: TRBJ2-3; cdr3_nt: TGTGCCAGCAGTGAAATTTATGTATCAGATACGCAGTATTTT; cdr3_aa: CASSEIYVSDTQYF
v_call: TRBV27; clone_size: NA; d_call: TRBD1; cdr3_length: 16; j_call: TRBJ1-1; cdr3_nt: TGTGCCAGCAGTTTACCCCCGGACAGGGGTATGACTGAAGCTTTCTTT; cdr3_aa: CASSLPPDRGMTEAFF
v_call: TRBV28; clone_size: NA; d_call: TRBD1; cdr3_length: 14; j_call: TRBJ2-7; cdr3_nt: TGTGCCAGCAGTTTAAGCCAGGGGGCGGGCGAGCAGTACTTC; cdr3_aa: CASSLSQGAGEQYF
v_call: TRBV28; clone_size: NA; d_call: NA; cdr3_length: 12; j_call: TRBJ2-7; cdr3_nt: TGTGCCAGCAGTTCCACTTTGTGGGAGCAGTACTTC; cdr3_aa: CASSSTLWEQYF
v_call: TRBV6-5; clone_size: once; d_call: NA; cdr3_length: 13; j_call: TRBJ2-5; cdr3_nt: TGTGCCAGCAGCCGGTCAGGGTTGGAGACCCAGTACTTC; cdr3_aa: CASSRSGLETQYF
v_call: TRBV6-5; clone_size: NA; d_call: NA; cdr3_length: 13; j_call: TRBJ1-1; cdr3_nt: TGTGCCAGCTGCTGGACAGTGAACACTGAAGCTTTCTTT; cdr3_aa: CASCWTVNTEAFF
v_call: TRBV5-1; clone_size: NA; d_call: NA; cdr3_length: 13; j_call: TRBJ2-1; cdr3_nt: TGCGCCAGCCAGACAGTTCCCATGAGTGAGCAGTTCTTC; cdr3_aa: CASQTVPMSEQFF
v_call: TRBV29-1; clone_size: NA; d_call: TRBD1; cdr3_length: 14; j_call: TRBJ1-6; cdr3_nt: TGCAGCGCGTCCCGGGACAGTGTAGGTTCACCCCTCCACTTT; cdr3_aa: CSASRDSVGSPLHF
v_call: TRBV5-1; clone_size: NA; d_call: TRBD1; cdr3_length: 15; j_call: TRBJ1-2; cdr3_nt: TGCGCCAGCAGCTTGTCGTCAGGGGGCGTCTATGGCTACACCTTC; cdr3_aa: CASSLSSGGVYGYTF
v_call: TRBV5-4; clone_size: NA; d_call: NA; cdr3_length: 14; j_call: TRBJ2-1; cdr3_nt: TGTGCCAGCAGCTTGGGGGAGCAGATAAATGAGCAGTTCTTC; cdr3_aa: CASSLGEQINEQFF
v_call: TRBV5-1; clone_size: NA; d_call: TRBD1; cdr3_length: 18; j_call: TRBJ2-6; cdr3_nt: TGCGCCAGCAGCTTGGCGACAGGGGGCCCCTCTGGGGCCAACGTCCTGACTTTC; cdr3_aa: CASSLATGGPSGANVLTF
v_call: TRBV5-1; clone_size: NA; d_call: NA; cdr3_length: 14; j_call: TRBJ2-5; cdr3_nt: TGCGCCACCTCCGTGGGGGGGCTAAGGGAGACCCAGTACTTC; cdr3_aa: CATSVGGLRETQYF
v_call: TRBV18; clone_size: once; d_call: TRBD2; cdr3_length: 18; j_call: TRBJ2-1; cdr3_nt: TGTGCCAGCTCAACTTATCCGACTAGCGGGAGCTCCTACAATGAGCAGTTCTTC; cdr3_aa: CASSTYPTSGSSYNEQFF
v_call: TRBV9; clone_size: NA; d_call: NA; cdr3_length: 14; j_call: TRBJ2-5; cdr3_nt: TGTGCCAGCAGCGGACCGGGATCACAAGAGACCCAGTACTTC; cdr3_aa: CASSGPGSQETQYF
v_call: TRBV7-2; clone_size: NA; d_call: NA; cdr3_length: 14; j_call: TRBJ1-5; cdr3_nt: TGTGCCAGCAGCTTTTCAGGGCTAGGGGAGCCCCAGCATTTT; cdr3_aa: CASSFSGLGEPQHF
v_call: TRBV28; clone_size: NA; d_call: NA; cdr3_length: 14; j_call: TRBJ2-7; cdr3_nt: TGTGCCAGCAGTTTACTGACTAGGAACTACGAGCAGTACTTC; cdr3_aa: CASSLLTRNYEQYF
v_call: TRBV5-1; clone_size: NA; d_call: NA; cdr3_length: 14; j_call: TRBJ2-1; cdr3_nt: TGCGCCAGCAGCTTGTCTCAGTCAGGGGATGAGCAGTTCTTC; cdr3_aa: CASSLSQSGDEQFF
v_call: TRBV28; clone_size: NA; d_call: TRBD1; cdr3_length: 14; j_call: TRBJ1-5; cdr3_nt: TGTGCCAGCAGCGAATACAGGGGCCATCAGCCCCAGCATTTT; cdr3_aa: CASSEYRGHQPQHF
v_call: TRBV25-1; clone_size: NA; d_call: NA; cdr3_length: 13; j_call: TRBJ2-7; cdr3_nt: TGTGCCAGCAGTGAGGACACCTCCTACGAGCAGTACTTC; cdr3_aa: CASSEDTSYEQYF
v_call: TRBV18; clone_size: NA; d_call: TRBD2; cdr3_length: 16; j_call: TRBJ2-1; cdr3_nt: TGTGCCAGCTCACCAGGGCTAGCGGGAGGTAACAATGAGCAGTTCTTC; cdr3_aa: CASSPGLAGGNNEQFF
v_call: TRBV11-2; clone_size: few; d_call: NA; cdr3_length: 15; j_call: TRBJ1-2; cdr3_nt: TGTGCCAGCAGCTTAGACTCGGGGGGCCTTGGTGGCTACACCTTC; cdr3_aa: CASSLDSGGLGGYTF
v_call: TRBV30; clone_size: once; d_call: NA; cdr3_length: 12; j_call: TRBJ1-2; cdr3_nt: TGTGCCTGGACAGGGGCTAACTATGGCTACACCTTC; cdr3_aa: CAWTGANYGYTF
v_call: TRBV9; clone_size: NA; d_call: NA; cdr3_length: 13; j_call: TRBJ1-4; cdr3_nt: TGTGCCAGCAGGAGTTCCCAGGCCCAAAAACTGTTTTTT; cdr3_aa: CASRSSQAQKLFF
v_call: TRBV7-2; clone_size: NA; d_call: TRBD2; cdr3_length: 16; j_call: TRBJ2-5; cdr3_nt: TGTGCCAGTAGCAGCCCAGCGGGAGGGCCGGTTGGGACCCAGTACTTC; cdr3_aa: CASSSPAGGPVGTQYF
v_call: TRBV2; clone_size: NA; d_call: NA; cdr3_length: 13; j_call: TRBJ1-5; cdr3_nt: TGTGCCAGCAAGAGGATGGCCAATCAGCCCCAGCATTTT; cdr3_aa: CASKRMANQPQHF
v_call: TRBV9; clone_size: NA; d_call: NA; cdr3_length: 12; j_call: TRBJ2-1; cdr3_nt: TGTGCCAGCAGCGCTACTAGAAATGAGCAGTTCTTC; cdr3_aa: CASSATRNEQFF
v_call: TRBV11-2; clone_size: NA; d_call: TRBD1; cdr3_length: 14; j_call: TRBJ2-7; cdr3_nt: TGTGCCAGCAATATTAGGGGGCGCTCCTACGAGCAGTACTTC; cdr3_aa: CASNIRGRSYEQYF
v_call: TRBV28; clone_size: NA; d_call: NA; cdr3_length: 14; j_call: TRBJ2-3; cdr3_nt: TGTGCCGGAAGCGGAGGGGTAAACACAGATACGCAGTATTTT; cdr3_aa: CAGSGGVNTDTQYF
v_call: TRBV2; clone_size: NA; d_call: NA; cdr3_length: 13; j_call: TRBJ1-5; cdr3_nt: TGTGCCAGCGGCGGAGATAGCAATCAGCCCCAGCATTTT; cdr3_aa: CASGGDSNQPQHF
v_call: TRBV3-1/TRBV3-2; clone_size: NA; d_call: NA; cdr3_length: 11; j_call: TRBJ1-1; cdr3_nt: TGTGCCAGTCAAATGAACACTGAAGCTTTCTTT; cdr3_aa: CASQMNTEAFF
v_call: TRBV18; clone_size: NA; d_call: TRBD1; cdr3_length: 15; j_call: TRBJ1-2; cdr3_nt: TGTGCCAGCTCACCGCAGGGGGAGAACGGGTATGGCTACACCTTC; cdr3_aa: CASSPQGENGYGYTF
v_call: TRBV9; clone_size: few; d_call: NA; cdr3_length: 14; j_call: TRBJ2-2; cdr3_nt: TGTGCCAGCAGCGTAGGAGGGCTCACCGGGGAGCTGTTTTTT; cdr3_aa: CASSVGGLTGELFF
v_call: TRBV2; clone_size: once; d_call: NA; cdr3_length: 11; j_call: TRBJ2-7; cdr3_nt: TGTGCCACCCGGGAGACCTACGAGCAGTACTTC; cdr3_aa: CATRETYEQYF
v_call: TRBV24-1; clone_size: NA; d_call: TRBD1; cdr3_length: 15; j_call: TRBJ2-1; cdr3_nt: TGTGCCACCGGGGGACAGTCGAGCTCCTACAATGAGCAGTTCTTC; cdr3_aa: CATGGQSSSYNEQFF
v_call: TRBV29-1; clone_size: NA; d_call: NA; cdr3_length: 14; j_call: TRBJ2-3; cdr3_nt: TGCAGCGTTGGTAAGGGGTTGGGCACAGATACGCAGTATTTT; cdr3_aa: CSVGKGLGTDTQYF
v_call: TRBV28; clone_size: NA; d_call: NA; cdr3_length: 14; j_call: TRBJ2-1; cdr3_nt: TGTGCCAGCACCCCGCCGCGGACTTTCCATGAGCAGTTCTTC; cdr3_aa: CASTPPRTFHEQFF